This T cell receptor beta chain is drawn from a study of blood T cell repertoires in COVID-19. Study-level background: COVID-19 samples collected from the United States, Italy and Spain covered acute and convalescent phases. Sample material is recorded as cDNA or gDNA derived from T cells, B-cell-depleted T cells, or PBMCs.

The CDR3 runs to 15 residues. Germline V gives CDR1 MGHRA, CDR2 YSYEKL. V lost 1 base, J lost 7 bases, and 16 bases lay in between. In the source study's methods: Nucleated cell number was recorded as an estimate derived from reference gene primer amplification. The assay was immunoSEQ multiplex PCR, and TCRdb's table has in-frame clones only and misses some. That table furnishes V, J and clone size, whereas the DNA furnished D and trimming. The data contain 130,000 to 150,000 clones, approximately 78% of them seen just once; the ten biggest clones take up 13% to 15%. The clonotype originates from a human donor with acute or convalescent COVID-19. The donor label of this sample is uncertain. Sequenced material: peripheral blood. J is TRBJ1-2 and V is TRBV4-1; D possibly corresponds to TRBD1 (6 bases). CDR3 in DNA: TGCGCCAGCAGCCAAGGCGACAGGACCCATACTGGCTACACCTTC. This sequence encodes CASSQGDRTHTGYTF.